This T cell receptor beta chain emerged from a study of T cell responses to AZD1222 COVID-19 vaccine. Study-wide points: Donors were mostly white British, more females; clonal diversity possibly underestimated.

To note about this clone: Its target is not known.

From germline, CDR1 is SGHRS and CDR2 YFSETQ. This CDR3 contains 15 residues. V was trimmed by 3 bases and J by 0 bases, leaving 9 bases between them. TCRdb's copy holds only in-frame clones and misses some; the assay was immunoSEQ multiplex PCR. The sample yields 15,000 to 20,000 clones, roughly 89% seen once. This sequence joins TRBV5-1 and TRBJ1-4, with D unresolved. The input for sequencing was peripheral blood, taken 28 days after the second AZD1222 dose. The origin of this receptor is an adult who received the AZD1222 COVID-19 vaccine. CDR3 sequence reads: CASSYRAATNEKLFF. The CDR3 DNA reads TGCGCCAGCAGCTATAGAGCTGCAACTAATGAAAAACTGTTTTTT.